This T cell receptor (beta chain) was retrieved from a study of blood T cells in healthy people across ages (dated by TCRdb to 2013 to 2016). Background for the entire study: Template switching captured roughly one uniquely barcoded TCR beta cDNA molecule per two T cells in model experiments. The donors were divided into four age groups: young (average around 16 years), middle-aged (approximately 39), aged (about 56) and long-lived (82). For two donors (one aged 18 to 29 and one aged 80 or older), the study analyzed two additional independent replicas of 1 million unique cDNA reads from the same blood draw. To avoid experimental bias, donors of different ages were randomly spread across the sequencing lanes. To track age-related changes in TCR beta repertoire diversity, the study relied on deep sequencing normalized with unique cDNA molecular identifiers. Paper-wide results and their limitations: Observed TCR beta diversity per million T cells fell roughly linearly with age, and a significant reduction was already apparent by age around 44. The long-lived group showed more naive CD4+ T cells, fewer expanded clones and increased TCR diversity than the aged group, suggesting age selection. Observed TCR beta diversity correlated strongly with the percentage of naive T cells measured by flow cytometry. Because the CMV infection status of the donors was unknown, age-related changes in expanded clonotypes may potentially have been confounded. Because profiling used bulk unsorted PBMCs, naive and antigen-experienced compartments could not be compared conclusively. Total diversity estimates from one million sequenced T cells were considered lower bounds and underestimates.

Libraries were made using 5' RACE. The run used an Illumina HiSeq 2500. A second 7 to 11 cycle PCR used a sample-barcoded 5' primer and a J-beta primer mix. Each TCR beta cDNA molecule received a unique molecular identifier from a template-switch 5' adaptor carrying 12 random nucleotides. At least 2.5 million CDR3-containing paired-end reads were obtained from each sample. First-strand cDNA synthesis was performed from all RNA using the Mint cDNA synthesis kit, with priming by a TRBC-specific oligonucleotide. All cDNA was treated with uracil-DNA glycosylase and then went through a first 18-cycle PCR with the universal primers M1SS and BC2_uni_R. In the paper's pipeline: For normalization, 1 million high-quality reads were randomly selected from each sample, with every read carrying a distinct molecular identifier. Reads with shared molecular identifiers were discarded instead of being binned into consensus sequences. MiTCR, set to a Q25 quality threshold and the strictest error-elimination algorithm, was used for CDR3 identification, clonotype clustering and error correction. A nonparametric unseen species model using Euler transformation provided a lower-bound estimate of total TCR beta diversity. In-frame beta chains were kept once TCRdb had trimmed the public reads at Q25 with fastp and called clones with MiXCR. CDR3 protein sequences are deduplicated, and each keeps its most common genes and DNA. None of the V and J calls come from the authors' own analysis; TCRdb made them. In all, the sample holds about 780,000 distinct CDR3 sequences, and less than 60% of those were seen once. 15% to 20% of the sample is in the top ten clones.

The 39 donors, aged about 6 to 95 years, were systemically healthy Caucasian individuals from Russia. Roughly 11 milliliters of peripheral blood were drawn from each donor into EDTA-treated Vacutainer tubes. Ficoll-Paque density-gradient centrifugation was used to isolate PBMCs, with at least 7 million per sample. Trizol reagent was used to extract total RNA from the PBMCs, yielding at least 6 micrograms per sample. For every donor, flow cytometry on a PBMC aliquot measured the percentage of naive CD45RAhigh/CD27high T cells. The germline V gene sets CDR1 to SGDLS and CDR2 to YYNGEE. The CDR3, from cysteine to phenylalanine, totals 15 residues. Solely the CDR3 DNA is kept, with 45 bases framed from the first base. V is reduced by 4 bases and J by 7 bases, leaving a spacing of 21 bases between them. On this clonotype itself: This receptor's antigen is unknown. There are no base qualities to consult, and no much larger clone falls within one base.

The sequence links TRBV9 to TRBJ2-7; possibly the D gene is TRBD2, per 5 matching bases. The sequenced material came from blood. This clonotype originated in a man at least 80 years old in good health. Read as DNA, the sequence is TGTGCCAGCAGCTACACCGGGAACCGGCTCGAGGAGCAGTACTTC. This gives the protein CASSYTGNRLEEQYF.